Listed below are T cell receptor beta chains from one sample, sequenced in a study of beta chain features in type 1 diabetes. TCRdb's copy holds only in-frame clones and misses some; the assay was immunoSEQ multiplex PCR. Of approximately 170,000 clones in the sample, 7.5% to 10% were seen once. The material sequenced was central memory CD4+ T cells from blood. All receptors derive from a woman younger than 35 in good health. Both conserved end residues are part of each CDR3.

J: TRBJ1-1
V: TRBV9
length: 14
CDR3: CASSPDPGRTQAFF

J: TRBJ2-5
V: TRBV7-2
length: 12
CDR3: CAGHGTGVTQYF

J: TRBJ1-2
V: TRBV5-6
length: 14
CDR3: CASSLGTGANGYTF

J: TRBJ2-1
V: TRBV28
length: 15
CDR3: CASRTPSGRANEQFF

J: TRBJ1-1
V: TRBV7-2
length: 13
CDR3: CASSFQGPTEAFF

J: TRBJ2-5
V: TRBV7-2
length: 15
CDR3: CASSLRIMGAETQYF

J: TRBJ2-5
V: TRBV5-1
length: 15
CDR3: CASSLYRGSQETQYF

J: TRBJ2-7
V: TRBV7-9
length: 15
CDR3: CASSLTSGGAWEQYF

J: TRBJ1-3
V: TRBV25-1
length: 14
CDR3: CASSDRGAGNTIYF

J: TRBJ2-5
V: TRBV9
length: 17
CDR3: CASSVSSGGARQETQYF

J: TRBJ1-5
V: TRBV4-1
length: 15
CDR3: CASSQPGQVDQPQHF

J: TRBJ2-3
V: TRBV23-1
length: 11
CDR3: CASSNSNTQYF

J: TRBJ2-3
V: TRBV20-1
length: 11
CDR3: CSASQGNTQYF

J: TRBJ2-1
V: TRBV14
length: 16
CDR3: CASSQFSGSSYNEQFF

J: TRBJ2-3
V: TRBV4-3
length: 17
CDR3: CASSQGWTSGSTDTQYF

J: TRBJ2-1
V: TRBV18
length: 15
CDR3: CASSPPDSHGNEQFF

J: TRBJ1-1
V: TRBV29-1
length: 14
CDR3: CSVRGLDPNTEAFF

J: TRBJ2-1
V: TRBV5-1
length: 14
CDR3: CASSLGQAYNEQFF

J: TRBJ1-1
V: TRBV30
length: 15
CDR3: CAWSKGGILNTEAFF

J: TRBJ1-5
V: TRBV15
length: 16
CDR3: CATSTSRAGSNQPQHF

J: TRBJ1-6
V: TRBV2
length: 14
CDR3: CASSLGQGNSPLHF

J: TRBJ2-3
V: TRBV11-2
length: 15
CDR3: CASSSGQLRGDTQYF

J: TRBJ1-5
V: TRBV2
length: 12
CDR3: CASSLQNQPQHF

J: TRBJ2-7
V: TRBV4-2
length: 15
CDR3: CASSPRQGTTYEQYF

J: TRBJ2-7
V: TRBV5-1
length: 13
CDR3: CASSLTGTYEQYF

J: TRBJ2-3
V: TRBV9
length: 13
CDR3: CASSATSSDTQYF

J: TRBJ2-3
V: TRBV4-3
length: 16
CDR3: CASSQIGTPHTDTQYF

J: TRBJ2-5
V: TRBV25-1
length: 14
CDR3: CASSVGLAEETQYF

J: TRBJ2-2
V: TRBV4-2
length: 14
CDR3: CASSPDSNTGELFF

J: TRBJ2-7
V: TRBV7-2
length: 13
CDR3: CASSLDGGASEYF

J: TRBJ1-3
V: TRBV7-9
length: 16
CDR3: CASSPTGEHSGNTIYF

J: TRBJ2-3
V: TRBV30
length: 13
CDR3: CASTGASTDTQYF

J: TRBJ2-2
V: TRBV5-1
length: 13
CDR3: CASSFAGAGELFF

J: TRBJ2-1
V: TRBV4-2
length: 14
CDR3: CASSQDGADNEQFF

J: TRBJ2-3
V: TRBV9
length: 15
CDR3: CASSVGGQGTDTQYF

J: TRBJ2-2
V: TRBV9
length: 16
CDR3: CASSVREQPNTGELFF

J: TRBJ2-3
V: TRBV4-2
length: 16
CDR3: CASSRGTSGKGDTQYF

J: TRBJ1-1
V: TRBV5-1
length: 15
CDR3: CASSLGRGHGTEAFF

J: TRBJ1-2
V: TRBV6-5
length: 14
CDR3: CASSYSTGFTGYTF

J: TRBJ1-2
V: TRBV13
length: 13
CDR3: CASSRQGLYGYTF

J: TRBJ2-7
V: TRBV5-6
length: 19
CDR3: CASSLRRDRTGGSSYEQYF

J: TRBJ2-7
V: TRBV27
length: 16
CDR3: CASSFYGTSGNYEQYF

J: TRBJ1-1
V: TRBV11-2
length: 15
CDR3: CASSFVGRGNTEAFF

J: TRBJ2-7
V: TRBV6-5
length: 14
CDR3: CATNFGLVNNEQYF

J: TRBJ1-1
V: TRBV18
length: 13
CDR3: CASSATGETEAFF

J: TRBJ2-1
V: TRBV7-9
length: 13
CDR3: CASSSDRDGEQFF

J: TRBJ1-1
V: TRBV4-1
length: 14
CDR3: CASSQGATDTEAFF